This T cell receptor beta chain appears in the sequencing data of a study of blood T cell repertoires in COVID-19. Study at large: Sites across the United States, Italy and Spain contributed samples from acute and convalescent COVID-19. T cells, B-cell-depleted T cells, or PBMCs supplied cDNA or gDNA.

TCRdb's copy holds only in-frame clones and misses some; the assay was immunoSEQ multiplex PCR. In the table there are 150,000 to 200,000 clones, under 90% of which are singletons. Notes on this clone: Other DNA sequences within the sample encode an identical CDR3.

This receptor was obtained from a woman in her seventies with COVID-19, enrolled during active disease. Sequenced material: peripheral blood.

The CDR3 spells CASSLPWDRPDYEQYF. CDR3 coding DNA: TGTGCCAGCAGCTTGCCGTGGGACAGGCCCGACTACGAGCAGTACTTC. The chain employs TRBV5-6 and TRBJ2-7, with TRBD1 matching 8 bases. CDR1 and CDR2 (germline): SGHDT, YYEEEE. J lost 3 bases, V lost 1 base, and 9 bases had no gene match. CDR3 length: 16 amino acids.